The rows below give T cell receptor beta chains drawn from one sample of a study of T cell responses to AZD1222 COVID-19 vaccine. Only in-frame clones appear in the TCRdb table, and some are missing; sequencing was by immunoSEQ multiplex PCR. Counted here are some 150,000 clones, about 90% occurring once; the ten biggest clones make up around 4.4%. Source: peripheral blood, taken on day 0 of MenACWY control vaccination. All receptors come from an adult in good health. CDR3s include the opening cysteine and the closing phenylalanine or tryptophan. The D gene is left open where the match is weak. Rows may omit the clone size; those that give it use once, few, many or a size class.

v_call,j_call,d_call,clone_size,cdr3_nt,cdr3_aa
TRBV28,TRBJ2-3,-,-,TGTGCCAGCAGTTTATTAGGGGGGACGCCCAGATGGGGAGATACGCAGTATTTT,CASSLLGGTPRWGDTQYF
TRBV7-9,TRBJ2-2,-,-,TGTGCCAGCAGCTTAGAGGCGACCAGCGGGGAGCTGTTTTTT,CASSLEATSGELFF
TRBV7-9,TRBJ2-6,-,-,TGTGCCAGCAGCTCATTTCCGGCAGGGGTGAATGGGGCCAACGTCCTGACTTTC,CASSSFPAGVNGANVLTF
TRBV5-8,TRBJ1-2,-,-,TGTGCCAGCGGAACCGGGACGGAGGTTGTAGGGCCCTATGGCTACACCTTC,CASGTGTEVVGPYGYTF
TRBV5-1,TRBJ2-7,-,-,TGCGCCAGCAGCGCCCACTACGAGCAGTACTTC,CASSAHYEQYF
TRBV29-1,TRBJ1-1,TRBD1,-,TGCAGCGTGACCCTGGGACAGGGGGCGAACTTT,CSVTLGQGANF
TRBV24-1,TRBJ2-5,TRBD2,-,TGTGCCACTTCCACCTTTAGCGGGAGGGCTCAAGAGACCCAGTACTTC,CATSTFSGRAQETQYF
TRBV19,TRBJ2-1,-,-,TGTGCCAGCAGGGGTTGGAGTGGGGGTACCGCCGGTGAGCAGTTCTTC,CASRGWSGGTAGEQFF
TRBV9,TRBJ2-2,TRBD2,once,TGTGCCAGCAGCCTAGCGGGTACCAACTCCGGGGAGCTGTTTTTT,CASSLAGTNSGELFF
TRBV11-2,TRBJ1-5,-,-,TGTGCCAGCAGCTTTGGCTTCTCTCAGCCCCAGCATTTT,CASSFGFSQPQHF
TRBV5-6,TRBJ1-1,-,once,TGTGCCAGCAGTGGCCCGAATGGGGCTGAAGCTTTCTTT,CASSGPNGAEAFF
TRBV12-5,TRBJ1-2,-,-,TGTGCTAGTGGTTTGGTAGTTGCAGGGGTGGCGAGAGGCTACACCTTC,CASGLVVAGVARGYTF
TRBV2,TRBJ1-6,-,-,TGTGCCAGCAGTCTTGCTAATTCACCCCTCCACTTT,CASSLANSPLHF
TRBV7-9,TRBJ1-3,-,-,TGTGCCAGCAGCGACAGCCTGGCTGGAAACACCATATATTTT,CASSDSLAGNTIYF
TRBV6-6,TRBJ2-5,-,-,TGTGCCAGCAGTTACATCGGCGACCAAGAGACCCAGTACTTC,CASSYIGDQETQYF
TRBV24-1,TRBJ2-1,TRBD1,-,TGTGCCACCAGTGGACAGGGTTCAGTCAATGAGCAGTTCTTC,CATSGQGSVNEQFF
TRBV3-1/TRBV3-2,TRBJ1-1,TRBD1,-,TGTGCCAGCAGCCCTTCCGGGACAGCTACTTCCACTGAAGCTTTCTTT,CASSPSGTATSTEAFF
TRBV7-8,TRBJ2-1,-,-,TGTGCCAGCAGCCGGGATTACAATGAGCAGTTCTTC,CASSRDYNEQFF
TRBV19,TRBJ2-3,TRBD2,-,TGTGCCAGTAGCCATTGGACTAGCGGGGTCACAGATACGCAGTATTTT,CASSHWTSGVTDTQYF
TRBV7-9,TRBJ2-2,-,-,TGTGCCAGCAGCTACCCCTCCGGGGAGCTGTTTTTT,CASSYPSGELFF
TRBV28,TRBJ2-1,-,-,TGTGCCAGCAGTTCGTGGGCTAGCGCCAACTTGAATGAGCAGTTCTTC,CASSSWASANLNEQFF
TRBV5-1,TRBJ2-2,-,-,TGCGCCAGCAGCTTAGAGGGGAACGCGCACACCGGGGAGCTGTTTTTT,CASSLEGNAHTGELFF
TRBV9,TRBJ2-3,TRBD2,-,TGTGCCAGCAGCGTAGGGACCGGGACTAGCGTGGCTGATACGCAGTATTTT,CASSVGTGTSVADTQYF
TRBV7-3,TRBJ2-3,TRBD2,-,TGTGCCAGCAGCCAAGGACTAGCAACAAGCACAGATACGCAGTATTTT,CASSQGLATSTDTQYF
TRBV7-9,TRBJ1-1,TRBD1,-,TGTGCCAGCAGCTTAGGGACAGGAGCCTACACTGAAGCTTTCTTT,CASSLGTGAYTEAFF
TRBV19,TRBJ1-2,-,-,TGTGCCAGTAGTTTTGCGGGGTTTGATGGCTACACCTTC,CASSFAGFDGYTF
TRBV19,TRBJ1-5,-,-,TGTGCCAGTAGTATTGGCCCCCGGGGAGGTCCCCAGCATTTT,CASSIGPRGGPQHF
TRBV5-1,TRBJ2-2,TRBD1,-,TGCGCCAGCAGCTCAACAGGGGCCACCGGGGAGCTGTTTTTT,CASSSTGATGELFF
TRBV7-6,TRBJ2-3,TRBD2,-,TGTGCCAGCAGCTTCAAGCGGGAGTGGACAGATACGCAGTATTTT,CASSFKREWTDTQYF
TRBV27,TRBJ1-6,TRBD1,-,TGTGCCAGCAGTCCATTAGACAGGGGGAATTCACCCCTCCACTTT,CASSPLDRGNSPLHF
TRBV7-8,TRBJ2-2,-,-,TGTGCCAGCAGCTTCAGGACTCAGGGCGGGGAGCTGTTTTTT,CASSFRTQGGELFF
TRBV14,TRBJ1-1,-,-,TGTGCCAGCAGCCAAGATCAAGTACAGAACACTGAAGCTTTCTTT,CASSQDQVQNTEAFF
TRBV5-4,TRBJ2-7,TRBD1,-,TGTGCCAGCAGCTTGGGACAGGGCTCCTACGAGCAGTACTTC,CASSLGQGSYEQYF
TRBV5-1,TRBJ1-4,-,-,TGCGCCAGCAGCTTGAAACCCCAATGGGATGAAAAACTGTTTTTT,CASSLKPQWDEKLFF
TRBV24-1,TRBJ2-1,-,once,TGTGCCACCGCGGGGGCCAGTGAGCAGTTCTTC,CATAGASEQFF
TRBV11-2,TRBJ1-3,-,-,TGTGCCAGCAGCTCCCCGTGGTCTAGAAACACCATATATTTT,CASSSPWSRNTIYF
TRBV5-1,TRBJ1-3,-,-,TGCGCCAGCAGCTTGGGGCAGGGTGACACCATATATTTT,CASSLGQGDTIYF